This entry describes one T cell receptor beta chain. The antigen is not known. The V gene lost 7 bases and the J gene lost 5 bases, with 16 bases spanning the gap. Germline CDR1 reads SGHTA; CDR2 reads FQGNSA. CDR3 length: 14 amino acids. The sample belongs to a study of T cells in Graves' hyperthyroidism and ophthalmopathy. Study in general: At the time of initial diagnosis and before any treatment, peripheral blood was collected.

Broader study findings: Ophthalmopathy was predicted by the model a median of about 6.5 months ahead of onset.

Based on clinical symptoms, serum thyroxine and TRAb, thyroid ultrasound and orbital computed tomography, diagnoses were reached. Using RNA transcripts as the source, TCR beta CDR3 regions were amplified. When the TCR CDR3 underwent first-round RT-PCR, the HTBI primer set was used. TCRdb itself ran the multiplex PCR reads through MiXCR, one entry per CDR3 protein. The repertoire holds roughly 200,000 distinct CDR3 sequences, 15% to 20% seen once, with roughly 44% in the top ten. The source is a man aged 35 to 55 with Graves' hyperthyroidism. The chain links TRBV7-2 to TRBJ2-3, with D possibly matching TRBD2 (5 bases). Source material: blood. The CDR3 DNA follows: TGTGCCAGCACAGTCCGGGGAAGGCAAGATACGCAGTATTTT. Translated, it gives CASTVRGRQDTQYF.